The 20 T cell receptor beta chains below all came from one sample that was sequenced in a study of blood T cell repertoires in COVID-19. The table came from immunoSEQ multiplex PCR; TCRdb's copy has only in-frame clones and leaves some out. The sample carries roughly 14,000 clones, less than 90% recorded once. The sample taken for sequencing was peripheral blood. These receptors came from a human donor in a cohort sampled during active COVID-19.

The V gene is TRBV29-1, the J gene TRBJ2-2; tentatively, D is TRBD2 (7 bases). Trimming cost V 6 bases and J 1 base, with 15 bases left between them. CDR3 length equals 15 residues. Germline loops: CDR1 SQVTM, CDR2 ANQGSEA. The CDR3 loop reads CSVAREGQNTGELFF. In DNA form, the CDR3 reads TGCAGCGTGGCCAGGGAGGGACAGAACACCGGGGAGCTGTTTTTT.

The gene calls are TRBV27 and TRBJ2-1; TRBD1 is a possible D gene (6 bases). This CDR3 comprises 16 residues. Germline-derived CDR1 and CDR2 are MNHEY and SMNVEV (reference sequence). V was trimmed by 4 bases and J by 1 base, leaving 14 bases between them. CDR3 DNA: TGTGCCAGCAGTTCCAGACAGGCAAAATCCTACAATGAGCAGTTCTTC. Its translation is CASSSRQAKSYNEQFF.

This chain links TRBV5-1 with TRBJ1-2, with D perhaps TRBD1 (6 bases). Germline assignment: CDR1 SGHRS and CDR2 YFSETQ. CDR3 length: 14 amino acids. Trimming took 0 bases from V and 2 from J, leaving 8 bases between them. CDR3 region: CASSLGDTNYGYTF. In DNA form, the CDR3 reads TGCGCCAGCAGCTTGGGGGACACGAACTATGGCTACACCTTC.

The V and J genes are TRBV5-1 and TRBJ2-7, with D perhaps matching TRBD1 (6 bases). This CDR3 has 14 amino acids. CDR1 and CDR2 from the germline V gene are SGHRS and YFSETQ. Trimming shortened V by 2 bases and J by 0 bases, and 9 bases separated the two germline ends. The CDR3 coding sequence is TGCGCCAGCAGCTTACTGACAGGCTCCTACGAGCAGTACTTC. Its translation is CASSLLTGSYEQYF.

The chain is built from TRBV6-7 and TRBJ1-5; a weak D match, TRBD1 (6 bases). TRBV6-7 qualifies as an ORF whose function is uncertain. The CDR3 is 15 residues long. V lost 6 bases and J 1 base, leaving 13 bases between the germline ends. This CDR3 reads CASSSDRISNQPQHF. The CDR3 nucleotides are TGTGCCAGCAGCTCTGACAGGATCAGCAATCAGCCCCAGCATTTT.

V gene TRBV10-3 combines with J gene TRBJ1-1; 7 nucleotides agree with TRBD1. V lost 8 bases and J lost 0; bases outside the gene matches: 9. CDR1 is ENHRY, CDR2 SYGVKD, per germline. The CDR3 runs 15 residues. CDR3 sequence reads: CAIGEGQEMNTEAFF. CDR3 coding DNA: TGTGCCATCGGGGAAGGACAGGAAATGAACACTGAAGCTTTCTTT.

The J gene is TRBJ1-5, the V gene TRBV6-5; TRBD1 might be the D (6 bases). V was trimmed by 2 bases and J by 1 base, leaving 9 bases between them. This CDR3 comprises 15 residues. CDR1 and CDR2 from the germline V gene are MNHEY and SVGAGI. CDR3 coding DNA: TGTGCCAGCAGTTACGGCAGGGGAAGCAATCAGCCCCAGCATTTT. This gives the protein CASSYGRGSNQPQHF.

The chain carries TRBV9 and TRBJ2-2; 13 nucleotides agree with TRBD2. V shed 4 bases and J 6 bases; nucleotides not matched to a gene: 12. The length of the CDR3 is 18 residues. In germline, CDR1 is SGDLS, CDR2 YYNGEE. In nucleotides, the CDR3 is TGTGCCAGCAGCCCCCGGACTAGCGGGAGTATGGTGGCCGGGGAGCTGTTTTTT. It translates to CASSPRTSGSMVAGELFF.

The table lists this clone with a count of one. The chain employs TRBV20-1 and TRBJ2-3; the match to TRBD2 covers 11 bases. CDR1 is DFQATT, CDR2 SNEGSKA, per germline (reference sequence). V shed 3 bases and J 6 bases; nucleotides not matched to a gene: 17. The CDR3 loop spans 18 amino acids. The CDR3 protein is CSASGLAGGPFLLDTQYF. In DNA form, the CDR3 reads TGCAGTGCTAGTGGCCTAGCGGGGGGACCCTTTCTGTTGGATACGCAGTATTTT.

CDR3 nucleotide sequence: TGTGCCAGCAGTTACTTTGCGGGGGGGCCGGATGAGCAGTTCTTC. Translated, it gives CASSYFAGGPDEQFF. J is TRBJ2-1 and V is TRBV6-5; 9 bases map to TRBD2. The CDR3 is made up of 15 amino acids. Germline V gives CDR1 MNHEY, CDR2 SVGAGI. The ends lost 1 base at V and 8 bases at J; junction bases unmatched: 6.

This sequence joins TRBV19 and TRBJ2-7; TRBD1 matches 8 bases. The length of the CDR3 is 12 residues. The J segment lost 5 bases and the V segment lost 6 bases, leaving 3 bases of the junction unmatched. The germline V gene has CDR1 LNHDA and CDR2 SQIVND (reference sequence). The CDR3 protein is CASSSTGDEQYF. DNA of the CDR3: TGTGCCAGTAGCTCGACAGGGGACGAGCAGTACTTC.

This chain uses TRBV5-8 with TRBJ2-2, with D uncertain. The V and J ends lost 4 bases and 1 base respectively, with 8 bases between them. The CDR3 is made up of 14 amino acids. Germline lookup yields CDR1 SGHTS and CDR2 YDEGEE. The CDR3 sequence is CASSVEMNTGELFF. The CDR3 DNA is TGTGCCAGCAGCGTCGAGATGAACACCGGGGAGCTGTTTTTT.

The rearrangement links TRBV7-3 to TRBJ2-2, with TRBD1 identical over 8 bases. CDR3 length: 15 amino acids. Germline CDR1 and CDR2: SGHTA and FQGTGA. Unmatched junction bases numbered 2, after V lost 1 base and J lost 4 bases. The CDR3 DNA sequence: TGTGCCAGCAGCTTAAGACAGGGGAGCACCGGGGAGCTGTTTTTT. Translating gives CASSLRQGSTGELFF.

This chain links TRBV9 with TRBJ1-2; unclear D gene. V was clipped by 4 bases and J by 0 bases, with 10 bases between them. Germline V lookup: CDR1 SGDLS, CDR2 YYNGEE. This CDR3 is 14 amino acids long. For the CDR3, the DNA is TGTGCCAGCAGCCTACAGAGTTCTAACTATGGCTACACCTTC. This encodes CASSLQSSNYGYTF. Based on the CDR3 plus reference TRBV9 and TRBJ1-2, the full variable domain is DSGVTQTPKHLITATGQRVTLRCSPRSGDLSVYWYQQSLDQGLQFLIQYYNGEERAKGNILERFSAQQFPDLHSELNLSSLELGDSALYFCASSLQSSNYGYTFGSGTRLTVV.

The CDR3 protein is CASSLGGGPTEAFF. DNA of the CDR3: TGTGCCAGCAGCTTAGGGGGGGGCCCCACTGAAGCTTTCTTT. This sequence joins TRBV5-6 and TRBJ1-1, with D possibly TRBD1 on 6 matching bases. V was shortened by 2 bases and J by 4 bases, with 12 bases between the two germline ends. CDR1 is SGHDT and CDR2 is YYEEEE in the germline V gene. The CDR3 contains 14 residues.

This rearrangement joins TRBV7-9 to TRBJ1-1, with D tentatively TRBD1 (6 bases). V shed 1 base and J shed 5 bases, with 8 bases lying between them. The germline V gene has CDR1 SEHNR and CDR2 FQNEAQ (reference sequence). The CDR3 runs 13 residues. CDR3 protein: CASSLVRGTEAFF. CDR3 nucleotides: TGTGCCAGCAGCTTAGTCAGGGGTACTGAAGCTTTCTTT.

The V call is TRBV5-4, the J call TRBJ1-2; D perhaps matches TRBD1 (5 bases). The germline gives CDR1 SGHNT, CDR2 YYREEE (reference sequence). The V end was cut by 0 bases, the J end by 3 bases, with 15 bases between. The CDR3 sequence is 16 residues long. The CDR3 loop reads CASSLEVGQGYYGYTF. The DNA of the CDR3 is TGTGCCAGCAGCTTGGAGGTGGGGCAGGGCTACTATGGCTACACCTTC.

The chain is built from TRBV7-9 and TRBJ1-3, with 8 positions matching TRBD1. This CDR3 has 15 amino acids. The ends lost 5 bases at V and 4 bases at J; junction bases unmatched: 7. Germline values: CDR1 SEHNR, CDR2 FQNEAQ (reference sequence). The DNA for the CDR3 is TGTGCCAGCAGCACGGACAGGGCGATCGGAAACACCATATATTTT. This encodes CASSTDRAIGNTIYF.

Here the CDR3 reads CSVGRSGQAYGYTF. DNA of the CDR3: TGCAGCGTTGGAAGGTCTGGACAGGCTTATGGCTACACCTTC. The chain uses TRBV29-1 and TRBJ1-2; 7 bases align to TRBD1. Germline CDR1 SQVTM, CDR2 ANQGSEA. The CDR3 has 14 amino acids. The trim removed 4 bases at V and 5 bases at J, leaving 10 bases unmatched.

The chain uses TRBV11-2 and TRBJ2-2, with 12 positions matching TRBD2. J gave up 8 bases and V 4 bases, and 11 bases lay outside the gene matches. This CDR3 contains 17 residues. Germline V lookup: CDR1 SGHAT, CDR2 FQNNGV. The CDR3 reads CASSYGLAGNTSGELFF. The CDR3, as DNA: TGTGCCAGCAGCTACGGACTAGCGGGGAATACCTCGGGGGAGCTGTTTTTT.